This T cell receptor beta chain was sequenced in a study of control samples from healthy donors and cancer patients. The V gene's germline CDR1 is SGHTA and CDR2 FQGNSA. Trimming took off 7 bases at V and 5 bases at J, with 19 bases between the two ends. There are 15 residues in the CDR3. TCRdb keeps only in-frame clones here, not all; method: immunoSEQ multiplex PCR. The sample gives roughly 100,000 clones, around 90% of which show up once; less than 15% is in the top ten. The sample was blood. This chain uses TRBV7-2 with TRBJ2-3; D unresolved. The TCR comes from a young man in good health. CDR3 region: CASTLDPMGGDTQYF. The CDR3, as DNA: TGTGCCAGCACTCTAGACCCCATGGGTGGAGATACGCAGTATTTT.